The T cell receptor (beta chain) described here comes from a study of blood T cell repertoires in COVID-19. The CDR3 loop spans 15 amino acids. Germline CDR1 reads KGHSH; CDR2 reads LQKENI. Trimming stripped 3 bases from V and 3 bases from J, with 14 bases between. The repertoire was sequenced with immunoSEQ multiplex PCR; TCRdb's copy has only in-frame clones and lacks some. The sample holds about 250,000 clones, 88% seen once. What was sequenced was peripheral blood. The rearrangement links TRBV18 to TRBJ1-2, with D possibly TRBD1 on 6 matching bases. The origin of this receptor is a man older than 75 with acute or convalescent COVID-19. CDR3 coding DNA: TGTGCCAGCTCACCGGGACAAGGGGCTGACTATGGCTACACCTTC. Translation gives CASSPGQGADYGYTF.